Below, 6 T cell receptor beta chains from the same sample are listed, as sequenced in a study of Ad26.COV2.S vaccination and SARS-CoV-2 variants. Clones were read by immunoSEQ multiplex PCR, and TCRdb kept only the in-frame ones, dropping some. Here the sample spans a few hundred thousand clones, less than 95% being singletons. As to treatment: some 19 received Ad26.COV2.S at low or high dose, single or two shots; 5 received placebo; per-sample allocation not given. It was on day 63 after the first vaccine or placebo injection that samples were taken. Sample: peripheral blood, taken in a trial of Ad26.COV2.S vaccine versus placebo. All receptors come from a person between 18 and 65 years old who received the Ad26.COV2.S COVID-19 vaccine or a placebo.

V is TRBV5-1 and J is TRBJ1-1, with 7 bases aligning to TRBD1. V dropped 2 bases and J dropped 0; count of bases not matched to a gene: 4. Germline lookup yields CDR1 SGHRS and CDR2 YFSETQ. There are 15 residues in the CDR3. This CDR3 is CASSFSGQMNTEAFF. CDR3 coding DNA: TGCGCCAGCAGCTTTTCGGGACAGATGAACACTGAAGCTTTCTTT.

This clone was observed a single time. This rearrangement joins TRBV5-6 to TRBJ1-1, with D maybe TRBD1 (6 bases). CDR1 and CDR2 from the germline V gene are SGHDT and YYEEEE. This CDR3 has 13 amino acids. V lost 3 bases and J lost 2, with 8 bases in between. CDR3 coding DNA: TGTGCCAGCAGCTCACAGGGAAACACTGAAGCTTTCTTT. It is translated as CASSSQGNTEAFF. Full variable domain (remainder filled in from reference TRBV5-6 and TRBJ1-1): DAGVTQSPTHLIKTRGQQVTLRCSPKSGHDTVSWYQQALGQGPQFIFQYYEEEERQRGNFPDRFSGHQFPNYSSELNVNALLLGDSALYLCASSSQGNTEAFFGQGTRLTVV.

This clone was seen only a few times. V gene TRBV7-9 combines with J gene TRBJ2-2; D gene uncertain. V lost 3 bases and J lost 9, with 5 bases in between. In germline, CDR1 is SEHNR, CDR2 FQNEAQ (reference sequence). The CDR3 covers 11 residues. The CDR3 DNA follows: TGTGCCAGCAGCTTCACGAGGGAGCTGTTTTTT. This gives the protein CASSFTRELFF. Complete variable domain (other parts from reference TRBV7-9 and TRBJ2-2): DTGVSQNPRHKITKRGQNVTFRCDPISEHNRLYWYRQTLGQGPEFLTYFQNEAQLEKSRLLSDRFSAERPKGSFSTLEIQRTEQGDSAMYLCASSFTRELFFGEGSRLTVL.

The chain recombines TRBV13 with TRBJ2-1; no reliable D call. Germline V gene data show CDR1 as PRHDT and CDR2 as FYEKMQ (reference sequence). Trimming pared 0 bases from V and 1 base from J, leaving 7 bases between. This CDR3 spans 15 amino acids. The CDR3, as DNA: TGTGCCAGCAGCTTAGGGGACGAATCCTACAATGAGCAGTTCTTC. Amino acids: CASSLGDESYNEQFF. The full variable domain, with the rest looked up from reference TRBV13 and TRBJ2-1, is AAGVIQSPRHLIKEKRETATLKCYPIPRHDTVYWYQQGPGQDPQFLISFYEKMQSDKGSIPDRFSAQQFSDYHSELNMSSLELGDSALYFCASSLGDESYNEQFFGPGTRLTVL.

The gene calls are TRBV7-9 and TRBJ2-5; TRBD2 matches at 7 bases. This CDR3 has 14 amino acids. Germline CDR1 SEHNR, CDR2 FQNEAQ (reference sequence). J gave up 4 bases and V 1 base, and 3 bases lay outside the gene matches. The CDR3 DNA is TGTGCCAGCAGCTTAGGAGGACTAGGAGAGACCCAGTACTTC. Its translation: CASSLGGLGETQYF.

The table lists this clone with a count of one. This chain links TRBV28 with TRBJ1-6; D gene uncertain. CDR1 and CDR2 (germline): MDHEN, SYDVKM. The ends were cut back, 6 bases at V and 0 bases at J, with 18 bases in the middle. The CDR3 contains 18 residues. As DNA, the CDR3 is TGTGCCAGCAGCCTCCCGATAGGAGGCTTCTCCTATAATTCACCCCTCCACTTT. This encodes CASSLPIGGFSYNSPLHF.